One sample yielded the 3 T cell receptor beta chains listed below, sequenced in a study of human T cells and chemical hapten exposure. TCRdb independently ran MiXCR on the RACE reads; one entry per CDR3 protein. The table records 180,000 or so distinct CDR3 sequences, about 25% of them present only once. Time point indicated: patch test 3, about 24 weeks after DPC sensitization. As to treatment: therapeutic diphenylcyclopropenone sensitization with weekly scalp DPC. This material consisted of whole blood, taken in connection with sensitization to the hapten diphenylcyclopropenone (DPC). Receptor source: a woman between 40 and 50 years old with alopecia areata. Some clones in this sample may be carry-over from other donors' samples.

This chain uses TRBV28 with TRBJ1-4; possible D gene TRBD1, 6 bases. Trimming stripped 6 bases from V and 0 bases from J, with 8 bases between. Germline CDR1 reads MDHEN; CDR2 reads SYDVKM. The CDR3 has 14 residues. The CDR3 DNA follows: TGTGCCAGCAGACAGGGAGCAACTAATGAAAAACTGTTTTTT. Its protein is CASRQGATNEKLFF.

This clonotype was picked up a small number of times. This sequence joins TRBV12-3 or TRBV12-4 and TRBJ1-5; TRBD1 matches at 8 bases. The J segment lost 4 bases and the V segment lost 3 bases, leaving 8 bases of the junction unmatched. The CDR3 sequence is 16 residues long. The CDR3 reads CASSFQGALGNQPQHF. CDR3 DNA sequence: TGTGCCAGCAGTTTTCAGGGGGCGCTGGGTAATCAGCCCCAGCATTTT.

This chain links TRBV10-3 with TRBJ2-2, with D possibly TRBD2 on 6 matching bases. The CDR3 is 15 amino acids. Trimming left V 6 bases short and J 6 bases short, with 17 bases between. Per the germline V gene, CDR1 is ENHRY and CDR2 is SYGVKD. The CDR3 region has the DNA TGTGCCATCAGCAATAGACTAGAAGTACCCGGGGAGCTGTTTTTT. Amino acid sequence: CAISNRLEVPGELFF.